Listed here is a single T cell receptor (beta chain). Since a much larger clone is just one base distant, this may be a read error. For repertoire sequencing, the TCR beta CDR3 regions were amplified from RNA transcripts. Amplification began with first-round RT-PCR using HTBI primers, then second-round multiplex PCR was performed. One entry per CDR3 protein results from TCRdb running MiXCR on the multiplex PCR reads. This table holds about 620,000 distinct CDR3 sequences, about 20% found once. This entry belongs to a study of Graves' ophthalmopathy and Graves' hyperthyroidism. This CDR3 has 16 amino acids. With 6 bases removed from V and 0 bases from J, the gap between germline ends came to 17 bases.

This chain links TRBV12-3 or TRBV12-4 with TRBJ1-1; D unclear. This clonotype originated in a woman under 30 with stable Graves' hyperthyroidism. Some clones in this sample may be carry-over from other donors' samples. Sequencing was performed on peripheral blood. CDR3 nucleotide sequence: TGTGCCAGCAGACGTCCCTTCCATGGGCTGAACACTGAAGCTTTCTTT. It specifies CASRRPFHGLNTEAFF.